The present T cell receptor (beta chain) was sequenced within a study of T cell clones after liver transplantation. Method: immunoSEQ multiplex PCR; TCRdb's copy keeps in-frame clones and lacks some. Here the sample spans roughly 73,000 clones, around 80% being singletons. The sample was CD4+ T cells from blood, taken before liver transplant. The TCR originated in a human donor who received a liver transplant.

CDR3 DNA: TGTGCCAGCGTTAAGGGGGCTGATAATGAAAAACTGTTTTTT. The encoded protein is CASVKGADNEKLFF. The rearrangement joins TRBV2 to TRBJ1-4; the match to TRBD1 covers 7 bases. Per germline, CDR1 SNHLY and CDR2 FYNNEI. Germline trimming cut 8 bases from V and 4 bases from J; bases unmatched to any gene: 7. The CDR3 totals 14 residues.